This TCR beta chain was identified during a study of control samples from healthy donors and cancer patients. Clones were sequenced by immunoSEQ multiplex PCR, and TCRdb holds only the in-frame ones, with some missing. Seen here are 60,000 to 75,000 clones, under 85% observed once, and the top ten hold less than 20%. Trimming cost V 0 bases and J 6 bases; bases outside gene matches: 9. The CDR3 is made up of 16 amino acids. Germline V gene lookup returns CDR1 SNHLY and CDR2 FYNNEI. This receptor was identified in a man between 60 and 75 years old in good health. Source material: blood. The rearrangement links TRBV2 to TRBJ2-7, with 9 positions matching TRBD2. This CDR3 reads CASSEALETSGGEQYF. CDR3 DNA sequence: TGTGCCAGCAGTGAAGCGCTTGAGACTAGCGGAGGCGAGCAGTACTTC. Variable domain in full (rest from reference TRBV2 and TRBJ2-7): EPEVTQTPSHQVTQMGQEVILRCVPISNHLYFYWYRQILGQKVEFLVSFYNNEISEKSEIFDDQFSVERPDGSNFTLKIRSTKLEDSAMYFCASSEALETSGGEQYFGPGTRLTVT.